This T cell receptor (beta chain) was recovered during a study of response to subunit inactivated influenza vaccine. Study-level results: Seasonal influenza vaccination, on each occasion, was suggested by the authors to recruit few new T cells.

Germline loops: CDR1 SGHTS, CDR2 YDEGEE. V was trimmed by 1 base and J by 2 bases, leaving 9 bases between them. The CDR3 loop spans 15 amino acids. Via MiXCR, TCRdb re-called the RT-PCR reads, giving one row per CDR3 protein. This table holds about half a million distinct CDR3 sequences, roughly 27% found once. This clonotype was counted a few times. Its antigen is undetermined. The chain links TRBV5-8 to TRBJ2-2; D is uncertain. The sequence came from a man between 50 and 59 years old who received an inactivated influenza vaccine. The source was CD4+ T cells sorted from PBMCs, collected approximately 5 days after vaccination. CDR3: CASSLTLLNTGELFF. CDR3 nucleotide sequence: TGTGCCAGCAGCTTGACCCTCCTCAACACCGGGGAGCTGTTTTTT.